A single sample is the source of the 21 T cell receptor beta chains below, sequenced in a study of control samples from healthy donors and cancer patients. Sequencing used immunoSEQ multiplex PCR; TCRdb keeps in-frame clones, though not all of them. The table lists roughly 190,000 clones, over 80% of them singletons. Sequencing was performed on blood. These receptors were obtained from a man aged 25-45 years in good health.

The V and J genes are TRBV11-2 and TRBJ1-4; TRBD1 aligns across 7 bases. V dropped 5 bases and J dropped 4; count of bases not matched to a gene: 4. Looked up from germline, CDR1 is SGHAT and CDR2 is FQNNGV. The CDR3 extends over 14 amino acids. The CDR3 is CASSTGQFNEKLFF. CDR3 bases: TGTGCCAGCAGCACGGGACAGTTTAATGAAAAACTGTTTTTT.

This sequence joins TRBV15 and TRBJ2-7; 10 positions agree with TRBD1. CDR1 and CDR2 (germline): LNHNV, YYDKDF (reference sequence). Trimming at V came to 0 bases and at J to 2 bases, leaving 7 bases not matched to a gene. This CDR3 has 17 amino acids. CDR3 in amino acids: CATSRDTDRGLTYEQYF. The CDR3 DNA sequence: TGTGCCACCAGCAGAGATACTGACAGGGGGCTAACCTACGAGCAGTACTTC.

The chain uses TRBV6-5 and TRBJ1-6, with D possibly being TRBD1 (6 bases). The germline V and J ends were trimmed by 2 bases and 7 bases, with 15 bases remaining between them. This CDR3 comprises 16 residues. Germline V CDR1 and CDR2: MNHEY, SVGAGI. CDR3 DNA sequence: TGTGCCAGCAGTTACGGGTTGGCCAGGGGAAATTCACCCCTCCACTTT. This encodes CASSYGLARGNSPLHF.

The genes are TRBV5-6 and TRBJ2-3, with 8 bases matching TRBD1. This CDR3 spans 14 amino acids. The germline V gene has CDR1 SGHDT and CDR2 YYEEEE. V lost 4 bases, J lost 4 bases, and 5 bases stayed unmatched. Here the CDR3 reads CASSIQGAADTQYF. CDR3 sequence (DNA): TGTGCCAGCAGCATCCAGGGGGCGGCAGATACGCAGTATTTT.

The chain joins TRBV5-1 to TRBJ2-1; 8 bases line up with TRBD1. There are 16 residues in the CDR3. The germline V gene encodes CDR1 SGHRS and CDR2 YFSETQ. V was pared by 0 bases and J by 2 bases, with 4 bases of the junction left unmatched. This CDR3 reads CASSLGTGGPYNEQFF. For the CDR3, the DNA is TGCGCCAGCAGCTTGGGAACAGGGGGACCCTACAATGAGCAGTTCTTC.

J is TRBJ2-7 and V is TRBV6-5, with D possibly TRBD2 on 6 matching bases. The CDR3 is made up of 14 amino acids. Trimming removed 5 bases from V and 2 bases from J, with 13 bases in between. Germline CDR1 and CDR2: MNHEY and SVGAGI. The CDR3 DNA is TGTGCCAGCAGTAAAAGCGGCGGGACCTACGAGCAGTACTTC. Translation: CASSKSGGTYEQYF.

The V and J genes are TRBV15 and TRBJ2-7, with a tentative D call TRBD1 (6 bases). Per germline, CDR1 LNHNV and CDR2 YYDKDF (reference sequence). Between the trimmed V and J ends, which lost 4 bases and 6 bases, there was a span of 13 bases. The CDR3 spans 13 residues. In DNA, the CDR3 is TGTGCCACCAGCATGATACAGGGCGGCGAGCAGTACTTC. It specifies CATSMIQGGEQYF. The full variable domain, its missing parts supplied by reference TRBV15 and TRBJ2-7, is DAMVIQNPRYQVTQFGKPVTLSCSQTLNHNVMYWYQQKSSQAPKLLFHYYDKDFNNEADTPDNFQSRRPNTSFCFLDIRSPGLGDTAMYLCATSMIQGGEQYFGPGTRLTVT.

This clone has just one count. This rearrangement joins TRBV27 to TRBJ1-1; D may be TRBD1 (5 bases). The CDR3 covers 14 residues. The germline V gene encodes CDR1 MNHEY and CDR2 SMNVEV (reference sequence). The V gene lost 8 bases and the J gene lost 4 bases, with 17 bases spanning the gap. The CDR3 nucleotides are TGTGCCAGCGGGGTCGGGGGAAAGTTCACTGAAGCTTTCTTT. This sequence encodes CASGVGGKFTEAFF.

The chain has TRBV2 and TRBJ2-5; weak D call: TRBD1 (7 bases). The CDR3 spans 15 residues. Germline lookup yields CDR1 SNHLY and CDR2 FYNNEI. Trimming removed 1 base at V and 1 base at J, with 10 bases between. The CDR3 region has the DNA TGTGCCAGCAGTGAAGGGGGGGACAGCCAAGAGACCCAGTACTTC. Translating it yields CASSEGGDSQETQYF.

The chain carries TRBV4-1 and TRBJ1-2; TRBD1 might be the D (5 bases). This CDR3 is 15 amino acids long. V was cut by 0 bases and J by 3 bases, with 11 bases left in between. Looked up from germline, CDR1 is MGHRA and CDR2 is YSYEKL. For the CDR3, the DNA is TGCGCCAGCAGCCAAGATTTTACAGGTTACTATGGCTACACCTTC. Protein sequence: CASSQDFTGYYGYTF.

J is TRBJ1-1 and V is TRBV14, with 7 bases fitting TRBD1. Unmatched junction bases numbered 10, after V lost 5 bases and J lost 4 bases. This CDR3 has 15 residues. Germline V gene sequence: CDR1 SGHDN, CDR2 FVKESK. The CDR3 region has the DNA TGTGCCAGCAGCTTTATACAGGGGAGGTTCACTGAAGCTTTCTTT. It is translated as CASSFIQGRFTEAFF.

This rearrangement joins TRBV7-2 to TRBJ2-7, with D uncertain. Germline V gene sequence: CDR1 SGHTA, CDR2 FQGNSA. V shed 1 base and J shed 7 bases, with 11 bases lying between them. This CDR3 spans 13 amino acids. The CDR3 nucleotides are TGTGCCAGCAGCTTAGACGCTGGTTGGGAGCAGTACTTC. Protein product: CASSLDAGWEQYF.

The gene calls are TRBV5-1 and TRBJ1-1; no firm D call. The CDR3 contains 13 residues. The V end lost 0 bases, the J end lost 4 bases, and 7 bases lay between the germline ends. CDR1 is SGHRS, CDR2 YFSETQ, per germline. The chain's CDR3 is CASSLAASTEAFF. CDR3 nucleotide sequence: TGCGCCAGCAGCTTGGCGGCGAGCACTGAAGCTTTCTTT.

The genes are TRBV12-3 or TRBV12-4 and TRBJ1-2, with D hard to call. Trimming cost V 6 bases and J 4 bases, with 9 bases left between them. The length of the CDR3 is 12 residues. CDR3 sequence reads: CASSQNLYGYTF. For the CDR3, the DNA is TGTGCCAGCAGCCAGAACCTCTATGGCTACACCTTC.

The rearrangement uses TRBV3-1 (or the pseudogene TRBV3-2) and TRBJ1-6; the D gene is possibly TRBD1 (5 bases). Germline V gene lookup returns CDR1 LGHDT and CDR2 YNNKEL (reference sequence). CDR3 length: 15 amino acids. V gave up 1 base and J gave up 4 bases, with 8 bases separating them. The CDR3: CASSQGDRYNSPLHF. The CDR3 DNA is TGTGCCAGCAGCCAAGGGGACCGTTATAATTCACCCCTCCACTTT.

The chain employs TRBV9 and TRBJ2-1, with D possibly being TRBD1 or TRBD2 (5 bases each). V dropped 0 bases and J dropped 7 bases, with 11 bases sitting between them. This CDR3 comprises 14 residues. Germline lookup yields CDR1 SGDLS and CDR2 YYNGEE. The DNA of the CDR3 is TGTGCCAGCAGCGTAGCCGGGACCCAAAATGAGCAGTTCTTC. It is translated as CASSVAGTQNEQFF.

The chain has TRBV27 and TRBJ2-1; a weak D match, TRBD1 (6 bases). Trimming removed 5 bases from V and 0 bases from J, with 11 bases in between. CDR3 length: 15 residues. The V gene's germline CDR1 is MNHEY and CDR2 SMNVEV (reference sequence). CDR3 in amino acids: CASSRTASSYNEQFF. CDR3 nucleotide sequence: TGTGCCAGCAGTCGGACAGCCAGCTCCTACAATGAGCAGTTCTTC.

The rearrangement uses TRBV5-4 and TRBJ2-1; 8 bases are shared with TRBD1. CDR1 SGHNT and CDR2 YYREEE come from the germline V gene (reference sequence). The V and J ends lost 5 bases and 0 bases, in that order; junction bases with no gene match: 7. This CDR3 contains 16 residues. In nucleotides, the CDR3 is TGTGCCAGCAGTTCAGGGGGCGCAAGCTCCTACAATGAGCAGTTCTTC. It translates to CASSSGGASSYNEQFF.

The chain links TRBV29-1 to TRBJ1-4; 10 nucleotides match TRBD1. Germline trimming cut 4 bases from V and 8 bases from J; bases unmatched to any gene: 10. Germline assignment: CDR1 SQVTM and CDR2 ANQGSEA. This CDR3 is built from 15 residues. CDR3 in amino acids: CSVGTPGQGREKLFF. CDR3 bases: TGCAGCGTTGGTACCCCGGGACAGGGGAGAGAAAAACTGTTTTTT.

The genes are TRBV10-3 and TRBJ1-1; D might be TRBD1 (6 bases). The length of the CDR3 is 15 residues. The V and J ends lost 2 bases and 6 bases respectively, with 16 bases between them. CDR1 is ENHRY and CDR2 is SYGVKD in the germline V gene. CDR3 region: CAISEGHSNRAEAFF. The CDR3 DNA follows: TGTGCCATCAGTGAGGGGCATTCAAACAGGGCTGAAGCTTTCTTT.

This sequence joins TRBV15 and TRBJ2-2; possibly TRBD1 or TRBD2 for D (5 bases each). Trimming pared 6 bases from V and 6 bases from J, leaving 14 bases between. The CDR3 has 14 amino acids. Germline loops: CDR1 LNHNV, CDR2 YYDKDF (reference sequence). For the CDR3, the DNA is TGTGCCACCAGGGTCAGCAGGGACGCCGGGGAGCTGTTTTTT. This gives the protein CATRVSRDAGELFF.